This TCR beta chain is from a study of a mutant IDH1 vaccine in newly diagnosed glioma (dated by TCRdb to about 2021). For the wider study: Of the approximately 34 treated patients, around 62% were male and around 40% were female, and a mean age of about 37 years was recorded. Prior to enrollment, patients had been given standard therapy consisting of radiotherapy alone, temozolomide alone, or radiochemotherapy with temozolomide, with the combination given to most patients. Peripheral blood samples were drawn at six visits, namely V03 (baseline), V05, V07, V10, V12 and V13. Longitudinal TCRB deep sequencing was done for 25 to 30 treated patients, wherever samples were available for exploratory analyses. Here is what the overall study found, with its caveats: Availability determined which PBMC samples were chosen for TCRB deep sequencing. No apparent relationship was observed between pseudoprogression and alterations in the top peripheral T cell clonotypes detected by TCRB sequencing. The authors noted that analyses of patient blood samples could not be reproduced because of sample limitations. Across multiple MHC alleles, vaccine-induced immune responses were seen in just over 90% of patients.

Library preparation employed the immunoSEQ multiplex PCR assay. The hsTCRB Kit was used according to the manufacturer's protocol to amplify rearranged TCR beta chain sequences. TCRB libraries were sequenced on an Illumina MiSeq. As for the original processing: The kit vendor's proprietary platform handled demultiplexing, trimming and gene mapping. TCRdb holds this immuneACCESS table with in-frame rearrangements only. Some clones are missing; in checked studies, unresolved V genes explain under half, and the rest has no known cause. V, J and clone size derive from that table, while D and trimming were established from the DNA sequence. Present in this sample are approximately 70,000 clones, 86% of which were seen just once. The leading ten clones occupy roughly 2.8% of the sample. The intended sense of this specimen's time point label: baseline, week 1 (first vaccination visit). Read against the paper, the sample's treatment or condition label means: pre-vaccination baseline after standard-of-care therapy. The donors had newly diagnosed IDH1-mutant astrocytomas of WHO grade 3 or 4 that showed loss of nuclear ATRX. The samples were drawn from NOA16, a multicentre, single-arm, open-label phase I trial in Germany that tested a mutant IDH1 peptide vaccine in humans for the first time. Blood drawn at visit V03 was used as the baseline sample for immunogenicity testing. The DNeasy Blood and Tissue Kit was used to extract genomic DNA from EDTA blood for TCRB sequencing.

Via the germline V gene, CDR1 is SGHVS and CDR2 FQNEAQ. V is clipped by 5 bases and J by 4 bases, and the sequence between their germline boundaries is 8 bases long. There are 13 amino acids in the CDR3, from cysteine to phenylalanine inclusive. The only DNA kept is the CDR3, 39 bases in frame from the first base. Remarks on this clone: The clone's antigen remains unknown. Base qualities were left out, and no much larger clone turns up one base away.

This receptor chain uses TRBV7-8 and TRBJ2-2; the D gene identity is not certain. This receptor was obtained from a young man with glioma. This specimen consisted of PBMCs, obtained from a glioma patient treated with radiotherapy, temozolomide or both. Here the CDR3 is given as CASSPKLTGELFF. The bases are TGTGCCAGCAGCCCAAAGCTCACCGGGGAGCTGTTTTTT.